The 24 T cell receptor beta chains in this list originate from one sample, sequenced in a study of cytomegalovirus exposure and HLA in healthy donors. The method was immunoSEQ multiplex PCR; TCRdb's version includes in-frame clones alone and lacks a portion of them. The table includes 150,000 to 180,000 clones, 75% to 90% detected once. The sequenced sample was PBMCs. The receptors were sampled from a man in his late teens or twenties in good health and CMV-seropositive.

The rearrangement joins TRBV13 to TRBJ1-5, with D perhaps matching TRBD1 (6 bases). There are 14 residues in the CDR3. Germline loops: CDR1 PRHDT, CDR2 FYEKMQ (reference sequence). V was cut by 5 bases and J by 4 bases, with 12 bases left in between. CDR3 bases: TGTGCCAGCAGCGATAGGGGGGGGAATCAGCCCCAGCATTTT. Its translation: CASSDRGGNQPQHF.

This clone was seen a few times. The J gene is TRBJ1-2, the V gene TRBV2; D is possibly TRBD1 (5 bases). Germline V lookup: CDR1 SNHLY, CDR2 FYNNEI. The CDR3 extends over 12 amino acids. V lost 4 bases, J lost 4 bases, and 7 bases lay in between. The CDR3 nucleotides read TGTGCCAGCAGTGCAGGGATCTATGGCTACACCTTC. It translates to CASSAGIYGYTF.

The V gene is TRBV25-1, the J gene TRBJ1-1; 9 bases map to TRBD1. Trimming at V came to 2 bases and at J to 6 bases, leaving 7 bases not matched to a gene. CDR3 length: 15 amino acids. Per germline, CDR1 MGHDK and CDR2 SYGVNS. The CDR3 protein is CASSERTGGDPEAFF. The CDR3 nucleotides read TGTGCCAGCAGTGAAAGAACAGGGGGCGATCCTGAAGCTTTCTTT.

V is TRBV7-8 and J is TRBJ1-1; D is ambiguous. Trimming left V 0 bases short and J 2 bases short, with 16 bases between. CDR1 and CDR2 (germline): SGHVS, FQNEAQ. The CDR3 consists of 17 residues. The CDR3 region is CASSLAIPGTKNTEAFF. The DNA of the CDR3 is TGTGCCAGCAGCTTAGCCATCCCTGGCACCAAAAACACTGAAGCTTTCTTT. The whole variable domain, remainder taken from reference TRBV7-8 and TRBJ1-1, is GAGVSQSPRYKVAKRGQDVALRCDPISGHVSLFWYQQALGQGPEFLTYFQNEAQLDKSGLPSDRFFAERPEGSVSTLKIQRTQQEDSAVYLCASSLAIPGTKNTEAFFGQGTRLTVV.

This chain joins TRBV5-1 and TRBJ1-2; D is unclear. The CDR3 is 14 amino acids. From germline, CDR1 is SGHRS and CDR2 YFSETQ. The V gene lost 4 bases and the J gene lost 5 bases, with 15 bases spanning the gap. The CDR3 region is CASSPTSGSYGYTF. CDR3 DNA sequence: TGCGCCAGCAGCCCTACTTCCGGTTCATATGGCTACACCTTC.

This rearrangement joins TRBV4-3 to TRBJ1-2; no firm D call. The V gene lost 0 bases and the J gene lost 0 bases, with 11 bases spanning the gap. The CDR3 extends over 16 amino acids. Germline CDR1 is LGHNA and CDR2 is YSLEER. Here the CDR3 DNA reads TGCGCCAGCAGCCAAGATATCGGGAGCACTAACTATGGCTACACCTTC. It is translated as CASSQDIGSTNYGYTF.

The V call is TRBV9, the J call TRBJ1-4; D possibly corresponds to TRBD1 (5 bases). Germline values: CDR1 SGDLS, CDR2 YYNGEE. Trimming took off 7 bases at V and 11 bases at J, with 12 bases between the two ends. The CDR3 runs 11 residues. The CDR3 sequence: CASGQGRKLFF. CDR3 coding DNA: TGTGCCAGCGGCCAGGGCCGGAAACTGTTTTTT.

The J gene is TRBJ2-7, the V gene TRBV14; a weak D match, TRBD1 (6 bases). The germline V gene encodes CDR1 SGHDN and CDR2 FVKESK. V dropped 4 bases and J dropped 0 bases, with 10 bases sitting between them. The CDR3 spans 14 residues. The CDR3 region is CASSRRTVSYEQYF. CDR3 bases: TGTGCCAGCAGCCGTAGGACAGTCTCCTACGAGCAGTACTTC.

The chain recombines TRBV7-9 with TRBJ2-7, with a tentative D call TRBD2 (7 bases). Germline CDR1 and CDR2: SEHNR and FQNEAQ (reference sequence). CDR3 length: 14 residues. Trimming left V 0 bases short and J 4 bases short, with 10 bases between. The chain's CDR3 is CASSLAGGQYEQYF. The CDR3 nucleotides read TGTGCCAGCAGCTTAGCGGGGGGGCAGTACGAGCAGTACTTC.

The chain carries TRBV10-3 and TRBJ2-7; 9 bases agree with TRBD1. CDR3 size: 14 residues. The junction had 12 bases not matched to a gene; V was cut back by 10 bases and J by 5 bases. Germline CDR1 reads ENHRY; CDR2 reads SYGVKD. The CDR3 spells CATGEDRGRNEQYF. In nucleotides, the CDR3 is TGTGCCACCGGCGAGGACAGGGGTCGCAACGAGCAGTACTTC.

The chain has TRBV6-1 and TRBJ1-5; maybe TRBD1 (6 bases). V was clipped by 3 bases and J by 6 bases, with 12 bases between them. The CDR3 totals 14 residues. CDR1 is MNHNS and CDR2 is SASEGT in the germline V gene. The DNA for the CDR3 is TGTGCCAGCAGTGATCTTGGGGGCAGTCAGCCCCAGCATTTT. Its translation is CASSDLGGSQPQHF.

The chain couples TRBV4-3 to TRBJ2-7; unclear D gene. The CDR3 sequence is 13 residues long. The germline V and J ends were trimmed by 1 base and 1 base, with 5 bases remaining between them. Germline V gives CDR1 LGHNA, CDR2 YSLEER. This chain's CDR3 is CASSQGPSYEQYF. Here the CDR3 DNA reads TGCGCCAGCAGCCAAGGTCCGTCCTACGAGCAGTACTTC.

Only one count was recorded for this clone. This rearrangement joins TRBV25-1 to TRBJ2-3, with 7 bases identical to TRBD2. Per the germline V gene, CDR1 is MGHDK and CDR2 is SYGVNS. The J segment lost 1 base and the V segment lost 5 bases, leaving 6 bases of the junction unmatched. CDR3 size: 15 residues. The CDR3 DNA reads TGTGCCAGCAGTCCACCGGGGGGAGGCACAGATACGCAGTATTTT. This gives the protein CASSPPGGGTDTQYF.

The genes are TRBV30 and TRBJ2-5, with 7 nucleotides matching TRBD1. The CDR3 is 13 amino acids. Per the germline V gene, CDR1 is GTSNPN and CDR2 is SVGIG (reference sequence). Trimming took 4 bases from V and 2 from J; bases not matched to a gene: 4. The CDR3 is CAWTGQRQETQYF. In DNA form, the CDR3 reads TGTGCCTGGACGGGACAGAGACAAGAGACCCAGTACTTC.

This clone has a single count. The limits of the CDR3 on the DNA are not certain, so only TCRdb's listed CDR3 is given. This sequence joins TRBV6-5 and TRBJ1-1; TRBD1, as called in the table, went unchecked against the DNA. Germline loops: CDR1 MNHEY, CDR2 SVGAGI. The CDR3 extends over 14 residues, inclusive of both ends. CDR3: CASSTSGQGSEAFF.

The CDR3 DNA sequence: TGTGCCAGCAGCTTAGCCGGGACAGGTAGCAATCAGCCCCAGCATTTT. It is translated as CASSLAGTGSNQPQHF. The V and J genes are TRBV5-5 and TRBJ1-5; TRBD1 aligns across 8 bases. CDR3 size: 16 residues. V trimming: 2 bases; J trimming: 0 bases; junction bases outside the gene matches: 4. CDR1 and CDR2 (germline): SGHKS, YYEKEE (reference sequence).

The chain couples TRBV29-1 to TRBJ2-7; possibly TRBD1 for D (5 bases). Trimming took 5 bases from V and 6 from J, leaving 8 bases between them. CDR3 length: 10 amino acids. Germline V CDR1 and CDR2: SQVTM, ANQGSEA. In nucleotides, the CDR3 is TGCAGCGTTTTACAGGCCGAGCAGTACTTC. Amino acid sequence: CSVLQAEQYF.

CDR3 residues: CASSAFGTGEQPQHF. The CDR3 DNA sequence: TGTGCCAGTAGTGCATTTGGGACAGGGGAACAGCCCCAGCATTTT. This sequence joins TRBV19 and TRBJ1-5, with 10 bases lining up with TRBD1. The CDR3 has 15 amino acids. CDR1 LNHDA and CDR2 SQIVND come from the germline V gene (reference sequence). V was pared by 5 bases and J by 7 bases, with 8 bases of the junction left unmatched. The variable domain in full, completed from reference TRBV19 and TRBJ1-5, reads DGGITQSPKYLFRKEGQNVTLSCEQNLNHDAMYWYRQDPGQGLRLIYYSQIVNDFQKGDIAEGYSVSREKKESFPLTVTSAQKNPTAFYLCASSAFGTGEQPQHFGDGTRLSIL.

The rearrangement links TRBV9 to TRBJ1-4; 8 nucleotides align to TRBD1. Unmatched junction bases numbered 6, after V lost 3 bases and J lost 5 bases. The CDR3 runs 15 residues. Germline assignment: CDR1 SGDLS and CDR2 YYNGEE. The CDR3 protein is CASSGGQGRNEKLFF. CDR3 DNA: TGTGCCAGCAGCGGAGGACAGGGAAGGAATGAAAAACTGTTTTTT.

The genes are TRBV18 and TRBJ2-1; 11 bases are shared with TRBD2. CDR3 size: 16 residues. Germline V lookup: CDR1 KGHSH, CDR2 LQKENI. J gave up 6 bases and V 3 bases, and 7 bases lay outside the gene matches. Here the CDR3 reads CASSPEGLAGGNEQFF. As DNA, the CDR3 is TGTGCCAGCTCACCGGAAGGACTAGCGGGCGGCAATGAGCAGTTCTTC.

This clone was picked up one time. The chain is built from TRBV2 and TRBJ1-1; the D gene is possibly TRBD1 (5 bases). CDR1 is SNHLY and CDR2 is FYNNEI in the germline V gene. This CDR3 contains 14 residues. The V and J ends lost 6 bases and 0 bases respectively, with 11 bases between them. The CDR3 bases are TGTGCCAGCAGGTACAGGCAACTGAACACTGAAGCTTTCTTT. As protein: CASRYRQLNTEAFF.

The chain carries TRBV4-1 and TRBJ1-1; D possibly corresponds to TRBD1 (5 bases). The CDR3 length is 15 residues. V shed 4 bases and J shed 3 bases, with 15 bases lying between them. Looked up from germline, CDR1 is MGHRA and CDR2 is YSYEKL. CDR3 sequence (DNA): TGCGCCAGCAGCCCAAGCCAGGGAAGGTACACTGAAGCTTTCTTT. Translating gives CASSPSQGRYTEAFF.

CDR3 coding DNA: TGTGCCAGCAGTTACTCGCGGGAGTGGACTGAAGCTTTCTTT. Its protein product is CASSYSREWTEAFF. The chain couples TRBV6-5 to TRBJ1-1; D not resolved. V shed 0 bases and J shed 5 bases, with 10 bases lying between them. Germline values: CDR1 MNHEY, CDR2 SVGAGI. This CDR3 is 14 amino acids long.

The chain has TRBV5-1 and TRBJ2-7; TRBD2 matches at 13 bases. The V gene end was trimmed by 4 bases and the J gene end by 2 bases; junction bases not matched to a gene: 6. The germline V gene has CDR1 SGHRS and CDR2 YFSETQ. The CDR3 extends over 16 amino acids. The CDR3 DNA reads TGCGCCAGCAGCCCAAGGACTAGCGGGGGAACCTACGAGCAGTACTTC. Amino acids: CASSPRTSGGTYEQYF.